This passage covers 20 T cell receptor beta chains from one sample sequenced in a study of blood T cells in healthy people across ages. A second roughly 6 to 12 cycle PCR used barcoded and J-beta primers. TCRdb itself ran the 5' RACE reads through MiXCR, one entry per CDR3 protein. The sample lists about 1.4 million distinct CDR3 sequences, 55% to 75% occurring once. What was sequenced was blood. The receptors here all came from a man between 18 and 29 years old in good health.

This clonotype was observed a handful of times. J is TRBJ2-5 and V is TRBV12-3 or TRBV12-4; 14 positions match TRBD2. The CDR3 contains 16 residues. The V segment lost 6 bases and the J segment 3 bases; nucleotides outside the gene matches: 6. The CDR3 bases are TGTGCCAGCAGCGACATGACTAGCGGGAGGGAAGAGACCCAGTACTTC. Protein: CASSDMTSGREETQYF.

In its sample, this clonotype was seen once. This sequence joins TRBV20-1 and TRBJ2-3, with 12 bases identical to TRBD1. CDR1 is DFQATT, CDR2 SNEGSKA, per germline (reference sequence). The trim removed 3 bases at V and 3 bases at J, leaving 4 bases unmatched. The CDR3 totals 15 residues. The CDR3 nucleotides read TGCAGTGCTAGGCCGGGACAGGGGGCAACAGATACGCAGTATTTT. This translates into CSARPGQGATDTQYF.

Regarding this clonotype: Sequence at one end of the junction differs from germline and may be a read error. The J gene is TRBJ2-1, the V gene TRBV4-2; D is perhaps TRBD2 (5 bases). From germline, CDR1 is LGHNA and CDR2 YNFKEQ. The CDR3 has 12 amino acids. The CDR3 nucleotides are TGTGCCAACAGCCAAGCGGTGAATGAGCAGTTCTTC. It specifies CANSQAVNEQFF.

V and J are TRBV20-1 and TRBJ2-1; 9 bases match TRBD2. Trimming at V came to 2 bases and at J to 6 bases, leaving 8 bases not matched to a gene. The CDR3 covers 15 residues. The germline V gene encodes CDR1 DFQATT and CDR2 SNEGSKA (reference sequence). The CDR3 loop is CSARSLAGKGNEQFF. The CDR3 DNA is TGCAGTGCTAGATCGCTAGCGGGAAAGGGCAATGAGCAGTTCTTC.

This sequence joins TRBV7-9 and TRBJ2-7; the match to TRBD1 covers 7 bases. The germline gives CDR1 SEHNR, CDR2 FQNEAQ (reference sequence). CDR3 length: 15 amino acids. After removal of 5 bases from V and 2 bases from J, the junction contained 9 bases not matched to a gene. CDR3 sequence reads: CASSHGQDHPYEQYF. The DNA of the CDR3 is TGTGCCAGCAGCCATGGACAGGACCATCCCTACGAGCAGTACTTC.

This chain's CDR3 is CASSLLQGMDEQFF. CDR3 coding DNA: TGTGCCAGCAGTTTATTGCAGGGTATGGATGAGCAGTTCTTC. This chain joins TRBV27 and TRBJ2-1, with D maybe TRBD1 (5 bases). Trimming took 1 base from V and 8 from J, leaving 12 bases between them. There are 14 residues in the CDR3. CDR1 is MNHEY, CDR2 SMNVEV, per germline (reference sequence).

The chain links TRBV6-2 or TRBV6-3 to TRBJ2-7; D is unresolved. The V and J ends lost 6 bases and 0 bases respectively, with 9 bases between them. The CDR3 spans 13 residues. Germline CDR1 is MNHEY and CDR2 is SVGEGT. The CDR3 region has the DNA TGTGCCAGCAGGCACAGCACCTCCTACGAGCAGTACTTC. Protein sequence: CASRHSTSYEQYF.

The V and J genes are TRBV4-3 and TRBJ2-3; 12 nucleotides line up with TRBD2. The germline V gene has CDR1 LGHNA and CDR2 YSLEER. The CDR3 is 17 residues long. Germline trimming cut 0 bases from V and 4 bases from J; bases unmatched to any gene: 5. The CDR3: CASSQDRLAGGSDTQYF. DNA of the CDR3: TGCGCCAGCAGCCAAGACCGGCTAGCGGGGGGGTCAGATACGCAGTATTTT.

The gene calls are TRBV4-3 and TRBJ2-5; D remains ambiguous. The CDR3 is 15 residues long. With 1 base removed from V and 5 bases from J, the gap between germline ends came to 14 bases. Germline V gene sequence: CDR1 LGHNA, CDR2 YSLEER. DNA for the CDR3: TGCGCCAGCAGCCAAGGGGCCTCCCACTGGGAGACCCAGTACTTC. Its translation is CASSQGASHWETQYF.

This chain connects TRBV7-8 to TRBJ2-5, with 11 bases lining up with TRBD2. The ends lost 3 bases at V and 1 base at J; junction bases unmatched: 4. The CDR3 is 16 amino acids. Germline values: CDR1 SGHVS, CDR2 FQNEAQ. Written as DNA, the CDR3 is TGTGCCAGCAGCTTGCCTAGCGGGGGGACCCAAGAGACCCAGTACTTC. This codes for CASSLPSGGTQETQYF.

A few counts support this clonotype. The chain uses TRBV3-1 and TRBJ2-7; D may be TRBD1 or TRBD2 (5 bases each). Trimming pared 0 bases from V and 11 bases from J, leaving 11 bases between. This CDR3 is built from 12 residues. In germline, CDR1 is LGHDT, CDR2 YNNKEL (reference sequence). This CDR3 is CASSQDWGSEYF. The DNA of the CDR3 is TGTGCCAGCAGCCAAGATTGGGGGTCGGAGTACTTC.

The chain combines TRBV4-3 with TRBJ2-3; D is ambiguous. CDR1 is LGHNA, CDR2 YSLEER, per germline. CDR3 length: 13 residues. With 3 bases removed from V and 5 bases from J, the gap between germline ends came to 9 bases. The DNA for the CDR3 is TGCGCCAGCAGCCAGTCACTGGGAGATACGCAGTATTTT. This translates into CASSQSLGDTQYF.

This clonotype showed up just a few times. The CDR3 loop is CASSFGALSYNEQFF. CDR3 nucleotides: TGTGCCAGCTCCTTCGGGGCGCTCTCCTACAATGAGCAGTTCTTC. This chain uses TRBV2 with TRBJ2-1, with D perhaps matching TRBD1 or TRBD2 (5 bases each). Between the trimmed V and J ends, which lost 8 bases and 0 bases, there was a span of 14 bases. This CDR3 region has 15 residues. Germline CDR1 SNHLY, CDR2 FYNNEI.

The CDR3 DNA is TGTGCCAGCAGCCCAATGTTCACCGGGGAGCTGTTTTTT. Translation: CASSPMFTGELFF. The chain has TRBV3-1 and TRBJ2-2; D gene ambiguous. Germline loops: CDR1 LGHDT, CDR2 YNNKEL (reference sequence). V was pared by 4 bases and J by 4 bases, with 7 bases between. The length of the CDR3 is 13 residues. The whole variable domain, remainder taken from reference TRBV3-1 and TRBJ2-2, is DTAVSQTPKYLVTQMGNDKSIKCEQNLGHDTMYWYKQDSKKFLKIMFSYNNKELIINETVPNRFSPKSPDKAHLNLHINSLELGDSAVYFCASSPMFTGELFFGEGSRLTVL.

The genes are TRBV12-5 and TRBJ1-1, with D uncertain. CDR1 and CDR2 (germline): LGHNT, FRNRAP. Trimming stripped 2 bases from V and 5 bases from J, with 3 bases between. The CDR3 contains 11 residues. Here the CDR3 reads CASGLPTEAFF. The CDR3 nucleotides are TGTGCTAGTGGTTTGCCTACTGAAGCTTTCTTT. Supplemented by reference TRBV12-5 and TRBJ1-1, the full variable domain reads DARVTQTPRHKVTEMGQEVTMRCQPILGHNTVFWYRQTMMQGLELLAYFRNRAPLDDSGMPKDRFSAEMPDATLATLKIQPSEPRDSAVYFCASGLPTEAFFGQGTRLTVV.

In regard to this clonotype: Germline is not matched at one junction end, which may reflect a read error. The CDR3 is CAGSQVGSSNYGYTF. CDR3 in DNA: TGTGCCGGCAGCCAAGTTGGCAGTTCTAACTATGGCTACACCTTC. The chain has TRBV14 and TRBJ1-2; D unresolved. The CDR3 has 15 residues. Germline V gives CDR1 SGHDN, CDR2 FVKESK.

This chain joins TRBV5-6 and TRBJ2-5; D is possibly TRBD1 (5 bases). CDR1 is SGHDT, CDR2 YYEEEE, per germline. The CDR3 sequence is 15 residues long. Trimming pared 2 bases from V and 4 bases from J, leaving 15 bases between. This CDR3 reads CASSFTWGRVETQYF. Written as DNA, the CDR3 is TGTGCCAGCAGCTTCACTTGGGGCAGGGTAGAGACCCAGTACTTC.

This chain connects TRBV27 to TRBJ2-4; 8 nucleotides align to TRBD1. The CDR3 covers 14 residues. V lost 5 bases to trimming and J lost 8 bases; unmatched junction nucleotides: 8. From germline, CDR1 is MNHEY and CDR2 SMNVEV (reference sequence). The CDR3 loop reads CASSTGGGADIQYF. CDR3 nucleotides: TGTGCCAGCAGTACAGGGGGTGGCGCGGACATTCAGTACTTC.

The gene calls are TRBV7-9 and TRBJ1-1; D is undetermined. CDR1 SEHNR and CDR2 FQNEAQ come from the germline V gene (reference sequence). The CDR3 contains 17 residues. V was trimmed by 10 bases and J by 5 bases, leaving 29 bases between them. The CDR3 nucleotides are TGTGCCACCCAACCATTTACCCGGCACCGTTTGGGAACTGAAGCTTTCTTT. Encoded protein: CATQPFTRHRLGTEAFF. Filled out from reference TRBV7-9 and TRBJ1-1, the complete variable domain reads DTGVSQNPRHKITKRGQNVTFRCDPISEHNRLYWYRQTLGQGPEFLTYFQNEAQLEKSRLLSDRFSAERPKGSFSTLEIQRTEQGDSAMYLCATQPFTRHRLGTEAFFGQGTRLTVV.

The chain couples TRBV12-3 or TRBV12-4 to TRBJ1-5, with D uncertain. This CDR3 contains 13 residues. V lost 5 bases and J lost 3, with 8 bases in between. The CDR3 sequence: CASSVSANQPQHF. Written as DNA, the CDR3 is TGTGCCAGCAGTGTATCGGCCAATCAGCCCCAGCATTTT.